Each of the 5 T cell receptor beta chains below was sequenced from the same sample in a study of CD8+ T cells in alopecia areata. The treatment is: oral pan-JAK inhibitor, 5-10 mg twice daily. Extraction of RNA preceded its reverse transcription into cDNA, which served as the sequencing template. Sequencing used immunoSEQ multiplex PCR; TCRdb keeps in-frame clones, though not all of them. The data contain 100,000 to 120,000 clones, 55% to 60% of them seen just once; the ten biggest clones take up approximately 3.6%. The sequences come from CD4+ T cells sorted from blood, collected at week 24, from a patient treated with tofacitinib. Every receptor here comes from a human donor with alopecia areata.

DNA for the CDR3: TGTGCCAGCAGCTTGGACGTAAAATATGGCTACACCTTC. This translates into CASSLDVKYGYTF. This chain joins TRBV5-4 and TRBJ1-2; D is ambiguous. Looked up from germline, CDR1 is SGHNT and CDR2 is YYREEE (reference sequence). Trimming removed 0 bases from V and 5 bases from J, with 8 bases in between. This CDR3 is built from 13 residues.

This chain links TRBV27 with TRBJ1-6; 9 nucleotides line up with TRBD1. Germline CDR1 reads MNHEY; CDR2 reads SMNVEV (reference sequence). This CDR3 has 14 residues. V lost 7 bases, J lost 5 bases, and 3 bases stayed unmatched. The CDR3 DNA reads TGTGCCAGCACCCGGACAGGGGATAATTCACCCCTCCACTTT. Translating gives CASTRTGDNSPLHF.

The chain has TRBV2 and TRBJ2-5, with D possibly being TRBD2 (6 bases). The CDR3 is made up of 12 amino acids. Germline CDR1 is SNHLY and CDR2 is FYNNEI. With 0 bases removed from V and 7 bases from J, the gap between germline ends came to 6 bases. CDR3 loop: CASSEAGGTQYF. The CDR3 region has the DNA TGTGCCAGCAGTGAAGCGGGGGGGACCCAGTACTTC.

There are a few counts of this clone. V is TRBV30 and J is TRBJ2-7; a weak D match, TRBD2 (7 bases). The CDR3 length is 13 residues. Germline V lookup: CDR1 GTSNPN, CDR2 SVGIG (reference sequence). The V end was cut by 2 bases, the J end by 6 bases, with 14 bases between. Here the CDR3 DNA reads TGTGCCTGGAGTAGGGGGGGCCTGGTCGAGCAGTACTTC. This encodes CAWSRGGLVEQYF. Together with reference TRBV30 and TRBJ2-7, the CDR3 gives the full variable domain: SQTIHQWPATLVQPVGSPLSLECTVEGTSNPNLYWYRQAAGRGLQLLFYSVGIGQISSEVPQNLSASRPQDRQFILSSKKLLLSDSGFYLCAWSRGGLVEQYFGPGTRLTVT.

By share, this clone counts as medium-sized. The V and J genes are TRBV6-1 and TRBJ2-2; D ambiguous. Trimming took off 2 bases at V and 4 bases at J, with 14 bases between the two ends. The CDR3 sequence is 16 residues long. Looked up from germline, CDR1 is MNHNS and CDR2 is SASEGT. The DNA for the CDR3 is TGTGCCAGCAGTGAACTTGCTGCCCCGGGCACCGGGGAGCTGTTTTTT. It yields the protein CASSELAAPGTGELFF.